The T cell receptor (beta chain) under discussion was sequenced for a study of T-cell reconstitution after alpha-beta-depleted transplantation in children. This CDR3 comprises 15 residues. Germline CDR1 is SGHRS and CDR2 is YFSETQ. V lost 3 bases, J lost 8 bases, and 8 bases stayed unmatched. In its sample, this clonotype was seen a few times. Preparation of the TCRbeta library used unique molecular identifiers. TCRdb independently ran MiXCR on the PCR reads; one entry per CDR3 protein. This table has around 530,000 distinct CDR3 sequences, 32% appearing once. The specimen was PBMCs from the stem cell graft donor, collected from the stem cell graft. The origin of this receptor is a human donor who donated a stem cell graft to a child with aplastic anemia. The gene calls are TRBV5-1 and TRBJ2-4; 10 bases map to TRBD1. The CDR3 region is CASSSLGTGVDIQYF. The CDR3, as DNA: TGCGCCAGCAGCTCCCTCGGGACAGGGGTGGACATTCAGTACTTC.